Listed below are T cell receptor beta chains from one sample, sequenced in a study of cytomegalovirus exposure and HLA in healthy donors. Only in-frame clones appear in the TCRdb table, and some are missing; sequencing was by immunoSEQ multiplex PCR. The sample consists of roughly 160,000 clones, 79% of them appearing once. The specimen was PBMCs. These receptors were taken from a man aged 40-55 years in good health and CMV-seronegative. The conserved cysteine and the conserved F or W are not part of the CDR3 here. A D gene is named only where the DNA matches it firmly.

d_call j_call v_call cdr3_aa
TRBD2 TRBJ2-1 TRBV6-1 ASSGEAGGLGNEQF
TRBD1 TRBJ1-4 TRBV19 ASRVDRVEEKLF
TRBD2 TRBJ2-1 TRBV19 ASRKTSGLYNEQF
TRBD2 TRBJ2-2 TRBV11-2 ASSLSGRADTGELF
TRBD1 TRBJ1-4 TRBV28 ASSPQGATNEKLF
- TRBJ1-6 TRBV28 ASSLPGQHNSPLH
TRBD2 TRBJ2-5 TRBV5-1 ASSFGLAGSATQY
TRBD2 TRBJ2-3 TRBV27 ASSLMREPRTDTQY
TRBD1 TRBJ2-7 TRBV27 ASSRQGAYEQY
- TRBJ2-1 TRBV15 ATGQGGTYNEQF
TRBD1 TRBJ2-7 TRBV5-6 ASSQQGATTDEQY
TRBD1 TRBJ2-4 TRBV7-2 ASSSEPTGLGDIQY
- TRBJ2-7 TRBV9 ASSVEWDSTRY
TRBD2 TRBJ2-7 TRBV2 ASIAGTSGSEQY
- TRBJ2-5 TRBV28 ASSSDSTETQY
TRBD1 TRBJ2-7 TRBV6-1 ASSDRGLAYEQY
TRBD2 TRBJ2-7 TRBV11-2 ASSSIAGGPYEQY
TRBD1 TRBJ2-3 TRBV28 ASSPGQGFIRTQY
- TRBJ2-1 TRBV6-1 ASSEIGGTKRDEQF
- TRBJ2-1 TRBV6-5 ASQDRNHNEQF
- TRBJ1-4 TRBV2 ASSAFATGEKLF
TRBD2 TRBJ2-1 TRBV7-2 ASRLPGTRNLGEQF
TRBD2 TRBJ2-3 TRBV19 ASSAPTSGRSDTQY
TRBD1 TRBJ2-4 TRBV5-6 ASSSGTGGRQIAKNIQY
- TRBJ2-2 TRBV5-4 ASSLGGAGELF
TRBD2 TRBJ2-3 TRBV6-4 ASSERPGTSGISDTQY
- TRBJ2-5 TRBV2 ASSLQETQY
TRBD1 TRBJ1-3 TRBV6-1 ASDGQGLSGNTIY
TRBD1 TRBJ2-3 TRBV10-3 AITGTGTSSDTQY
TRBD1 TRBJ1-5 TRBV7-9 SSSTSWTGGNQPQH
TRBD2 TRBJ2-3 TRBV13 ASSQKRELPTDTQY
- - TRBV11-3 ASSLGPGLTYEQY
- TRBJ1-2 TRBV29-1 SVESGLGYGYT
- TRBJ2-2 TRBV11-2 ASTNHPGVVGELF
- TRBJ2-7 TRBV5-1 ASSPRAGRALYEQY